These 5 T cell receptor beta chains were sequenced from one sample in a study of T cell changes during pregnancy in multiple sclerosis. The assay was immunoSEQ multiplex PCR, and TCRdb's table has in-frame clones only and misses some. The profile covers roughly 110,000 clones, with about 90% appearing a single time and less than 0.9% taken by the ten largest. The sample in question was peripheral blood, obtained in the third trimester of pregnancy. These receptors originate from a female donor in good health, enrolled as a control in a pregnancy study.

This rearrangement joins TRBV7-8 to TRBJ2-5, with TRBD1 identical over 10 bases. The CDR3 consists of 14 residues. Germline V CDR1 and CDR2: SGHVS, FQNEAQ. Unmatched junction bases numbered 3, after V lost 4 bases and J lost 4 bases. CDR3 in amino acids: CASSSDRGRETQYF. CDR3 in DNA: TGTGCCAGCAGCTCTGACAGGGGGCGAGAGACCCAGTACTTC.

The J gene is TRBJ1-1, the V gene TRBV6-5; D is unclear. Looked up from germline, CDR1 is MNHEY and CDR2 is SVGAGI. V was trimmed by 4 bases and J by 0 bases, leaving 9 bases between them. The CDR3 consists of 14 residues. The CDR3 DNA sequence: TGTGCCAGCAGTTCTGAGTCGGTGAACACTGAAGCTTTCTTT. Protein: CASSSESVNTEAFF.

This clone has only one observation. The rearrangement joins TRBV7-9 to TRBJ2-5; D may be TRBD1 (6 bases). Germline lookup yields CDR1 SEHNR and CDR2 FQNEAQ (reference sequence). This CDR3 is built from 14 residues. V was pared by 3 bases and J by 3 bases, with 11 bases between. The chain's CDR3 is CASSFDRWEETQYF. The CDR3 DNA sequence: TGTGCCAGCAGCTTCGACAGGTGGGAAGAGACCCAGTACTTC.

The V and J genes are TRBV2 and TRBJ1-2; 11 nucleotides align to TRBD1. The junction had 8 bases not matched to a gene; V was cut back by 6 bases and J by 8 bases. This CDR3 is built from 14 residues. CDR1 SNHLY and CDR2 FYNNEI come from the germline V gene. The chain's CDR3 is CASRTGQGAQGYTF. CDR3 sequence (DNA): TGTGCCAGCAGGACTGGACAGGGGGCTCAAGGCTACACCTTC.

The chain links TRBV5-1 to TRBJ2-7; 8 bases map to TRBD1. The CDR3 extends over 14 amino acids. Germline V gene sequence: CDR1 SGHRS, CDR2 YFSETQ. The junction had 1 base not matched to a gene; V was cut back by 0 bases and J by 2 bases. The CDR3 DNA sequence: TGCGCCAGCAGCTTGGAGACAGGGGCCTACGAGCAGTACTTC. Protein: CASSLETGAYEQYF.